This T cell receptor (beta chain) was profiled in a study of T cells in Graves' hyperthyroidism and ophthalmopathy. Authors of the study amplified TCR beta CDR3 regions from RNA transcripts. Carried out on the TCR CDR3, a first-round RT-PCR used the HTBI primer set. A single record per CDR3 protein comes from TCRdb applying MiXCR to the multiplex PCR reads. This table holds about 330,000 distinct CDR3 sequences, roughly an eighth found once. The CDR3 runs to 13 residues. V shed 3 bases, J shed 5 bases, and the junction held 7 bases outside the gene matches. CDR1 is DFQATT and CDR2 is SNEGSKA in the germline V gene (reference sequence).

The sample consisted of blood. This chain links TRBV20-1 with TRBJ2-7; the match to TRBD1 covers 7 bases. The receptor's source is a woman in her thirties or forties with Graves' ophthalmopathy. CDR3 amino acids: CSASWQGENEQYF. CDR3 in DNA: TGCAGTGCTAGTTGGCAGGGGGAGAACGAGCAGTACTTC.